This T cell receptor (beta chain) is from a study of technical replicates of blood from a few donors. Per germline, CDR1 LNHNV and CDR2 YYDKDF (reference sequence). This CDR3 region has 12 residues. Between the trimmed V and J ends, which lost 1 base and 10 bases, there was a span of 10 bases. Generated by immunoSEQ multiplex PCR, the TCRdb table keeps only in-frame clones and is missing some. The repertoire includes some 87,000 clones, roughly 96% of them detected once, and roughly 0.34% sits in the top ten. The source of this sequence is a human donor in good health. The sample was T cells isolated from PBMCs. The chain joins TRBV15 to TRBJ1-2; tentative D call: TRBD1 (5 bases). The CDR3 protein is CATSRVGQNYTF. The CDR3 region has the DNA TGTGCCACCAGCAGAGTAGGACAAAACTACACCTTC.